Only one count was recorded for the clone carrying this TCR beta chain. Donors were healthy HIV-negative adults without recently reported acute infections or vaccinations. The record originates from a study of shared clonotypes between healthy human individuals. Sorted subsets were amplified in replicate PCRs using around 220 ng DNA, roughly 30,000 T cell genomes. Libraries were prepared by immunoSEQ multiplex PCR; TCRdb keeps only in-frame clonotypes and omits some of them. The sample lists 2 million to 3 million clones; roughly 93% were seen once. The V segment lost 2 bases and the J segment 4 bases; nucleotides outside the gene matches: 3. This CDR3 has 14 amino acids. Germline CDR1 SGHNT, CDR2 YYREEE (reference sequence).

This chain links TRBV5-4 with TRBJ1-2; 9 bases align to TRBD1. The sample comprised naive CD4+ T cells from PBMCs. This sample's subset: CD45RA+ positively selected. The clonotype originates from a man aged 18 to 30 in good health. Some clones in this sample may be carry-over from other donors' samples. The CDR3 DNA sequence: TGTGCCAGCAGCTTCCTGGACAGGGGCTATGGCTACACCTTC. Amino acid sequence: CASSFLDRGYGYTF.